The T cell receptor (beta chain) under discussion was sequenced for a study of blood T cell repertoires in COVID-19. The germline V gene encodes CDR1 MNHEY and CDR2 SVGAGI. Between the trimmed V and J ends, which lost 7 bases and 6 bases, there was a span of 21 bases. This CDR3 region has 15 residues. This clone was picked up a small number of times. As handled by the study authors: Estimation of nucleated cell counts was performed using reference gene primer amplification. Profiled with immunoSEQ multiplex PCR; TCRdb holds only in-frame clones, not every one. V and J calls and clone size are given by that table; D and trimming were obtained from the DNA. The sample carries around 400,000 clones, around 87% recorded once.

This TCR came from a woman in her sixties or seventies with COVID-19, enrolled during active disease. The sequenced sample consisted of peripheral blood. The rearrangement joins TRBV6-5 to TRBJ1-1; possibly TRBD1 for D (5 bases). The CDR3 DNA is TGTGCCAGCATTCCAGGGATTCCACTTGTCGCTGAAGCTTTCTTT. It translates to CASIPGIPLVAEAFF.